A single sample is the source of the 15 T cell receptor beta chains below, sequenced in a study of cytomegalovirus exposure and HLA in healthy donors listed by TCRdb under 2017. Library preparation used the immunoSEQ multiplex PCR assay. The multiplex PCR relied on a mix of 60 forward primers for TCR Vbeta segments and 13 reverse primers for TCR Jbeta segments. TCRdb obtained this table from immuneACCESS and retained in-frame rearrangements with V and J assigned. These tables miss some clones; where compared with another copy, unresolved V genes account for less than half of the shortfall, and the remainder is unexplained. Within this sample are approximately 130,000 clones, with over 60% of them counted one time only. The ten largest clones represent 2.9% of the sample. Input material: PBMCs. The source of these receptors is a human donor in good health.

The rearrangement joins TRBV29-1 to TRBJ2-2; 7 nucleotides line up with TRBD1. J was trimmed by 5 bases and V by 4 bases; bases with no gene match: 13. The CDR3 extends over 16 amino acids. Germline V gene data show CDR1 as SQVTM and CDR2 as ANQGSEA. CDR3 sequence: CSVAVLDRIGTGELFF. In nucleotides, the CDR3 is TGCAGCGTTGCCGTGTTGGACAGGATCGGGACCGGGGAGCTGTTTTTT.

The rearrangement uses TRBV11-3 and TRBJ2-2; maybe TRBD2 (6 bases). V was cut by 2 bases and J by 2 bases, with 12 bases left in between. This CDR3 is 16 amino acids long. CDR1 is SGHNT and CDR2 is YENEEA in the germline V gene. CDR3 sequence: CASSLFGSSNTGELFF. In nucleotides, the CDR3 is TGTGCCAGCAGCTTATTCGGGAGTAGCAACACCGGGGAGCTGTTTTTT.

The table lists this clone with a few counts. The chain employs TRBV19 and TRBJ1-2, with 9 bases that match TRBD1. The V gene end was trimmed by 5 bases and the J gene end by 7 bases; junction bases not matched to a gene: 11. This CDR3 contains 15 residues. Germline CDR1 and CDR2: LNHDA and SQIVND (reference sequence). This CDR3 reads CASSPQTGGLLGYTF. CDR3 in DNA: TGTGCCAGTAGTCCACAGACAGGGGGTTTACTTGGCTACACCTTC.

The chain has TRBV27 and TRBJ1-4; TRBD1 might be the D (5 bases). The V gene's germline CDR1 is MNHEY and CDR2 SMNVEV (reference sequence). CDR3 length: 14 amino acids. The V end was cut by 2 bases, the J end by 7 bases, with 11 bases between. CDR3 in amino acids: CASSLQGIGEKLFF. DNA of the CDR3: TGTGCCAGCAGTTTACAGGGTATAGGTGAAAAACTGTTTTTT.

This rearrangement joins TRBV15 to TRBJ2-2, with 10 bases lining up with TRBD1. The CDR3 is made up of 17 amino acids. Germline assignment: CDR1 LNHNV and CDR2 YYDKDF (reference sequence). V trimming: 5 bases; J trimming: 4 bases; junction bases outside the gene matches: 10. In nucleotides, the CDR3 is TGTGCCACCAGCGCCAAGACAGGGGGCTTTTCCACCGGGGAGCTGTTTTTT. Its translation is CATSAKTGGFSTGELFF.

This rearrangement joins TRBV28 to TRBJ1-2; D perhaps matches TRBD1 (5 bases). The CDR3 spans 13 residues. Germline values: CDR1 MDHEN, CDR2 SYDVKM. Between the trimmed V and J ends, which lost 8 bases and 5 bases, there was a span of 15 bases. The CDR3 here is CASSTGSRYGYTF. DNA of the CDR3: TGTGCCAGCTCCACAGGATCGCGTTATGGCTACACCTTC.

The V gene is TRBV11-1, the J gene TRBJ2-7, with 11 bases that match TRBD2. Germline CDR1 SGHAT, CDR2 FQDESV (reference sequence). V shed 1 base, J shed 6 bases, and the junction held 5 bases outside the gene matches. This CDR3 spans 15 amino acids. Here the CDR3 reads CASSLELAGDREQYF. The CDR3 DNA reads as TGTGCCAGCAGCTTAGAACTAGCGGGGGACCGCGAGCAGTACTTC.

This clone appeared a few times. The chain joins TRBV14 to TRBJ1-2; D perhaps matches TRBD1 (5 bases). Germline V gives CDR1 SGHDN, CDR2 FVKESK. This CDR3 comprises 17 residues. With 4 bases removed from V and 5 bases from J, the gap between germline ends came to 23 bases. CDR3 sequence reads: CASSRGHHRVEIYGYTF. As DNA, the CDR3 is TGTGCCAGCAGCCGCGGACATCATAGGGTAGAGATTTATGGCTACACCTTC.

This clone has a handful of counts. The CDR3 coding sequence is TGTGCCAGTAGTGCCACAGGGGGCTGGGCGAACACTGAAGCTTTCTTT. It specifies CASSATGGWANTEAFF. The rearrangement links TRBV19 to TRBJ1-1; 9 bases align to TRBD1. CDR3 length equals 16 residues. Germline CDR1 reads LNHDA; CDR2 reads SQIVND (reference sequence). With 5 bases clipped from V and 1 base from J, the junction kept 8 bases outside the gene matches. The full variable domain, with the rest looked up from reference TRBV19 and TRBJ1-1, is DGGITQSPKYLFRKEGQNVTLSCEQNLNHDAMYWYRQDPGQGLRLIYYSQIVNDFQKGDIAEGYSVSREKKESFPLTVTSAQKNPTAFYLCASSATGGWANTEAFFGQGTRLTVV.

The chain links TRBV28 to TRBJ1-6; D perhaps matches TRBD1 (6 bases). CDR3 length: 12 residues. In germline, CDR1 is MDHEN, CDR2 SYDVKM. V lost 11 bases, J lost 10 bases, and 15 bases lay in between. The CDR3 protein is CAARAGVSPLHF. The CDR3 DNA reads TGTGCCGCAAGGGCAGGGGTGTCACCCCTCCACTTT.

This clone was picked up one time. The chain uses TRBV2 and TRBJ2-3, with 11 bases fitting TRBD2. The V gene end was trimmed by 4 bases and the J gene end by 9 bases; junction bases not matched to a gene: 12. The CDR3 covers 16 residues. Germline CDR1 is SNHLY and CDR2 is FYNNEI. The DNA for the CDR3 is TGTGCCAGCAGTGGGTCTAGCGGGGGGCGACTGGGGACGCAGTATTTT. Protein: CASSGSSGGRLGTQYF.

V is TRBV6-5 and J is TRBJ2-7, with 8 bases aligning to TRBD1. Per the germline V gene, CDR1 is MNHEY and CDR2 is SVGAGI. After removal of 4 bases from V and 10 bases from J, the junction contained 9 bases not matched to a gene. This CDR3 contains 13 residues. CDR3 protein: CASSSSLDRGQYF. CDR3 DNA: TGTGCCAGCAGTTCATCATTAGACAGGGGCCAGTACTTC.

The rearrangement joins TRBV4-2 to TRBJ1-5, with D unclear. The CDR3 is 15 residues long. Trimming left V 0 bases short and J 0 bases short, with 6 bases between. The germline V gene has CDR1 LGHNA and CDR2 YNFKEQ. CDR3 in amino acids: CASSQEQHSNQPQHF. The CDR3 nucleotides are TGTGCCAGCAGCCAAGAACAGCATAGCAATCAGCCCCAGCATTTT.

This clone was detected only a few times. The chain has TRBV6-6 and TRBJ2-2; 7 bases line up with TRBD1. Germline V gene sequence: CDR1 MNHNY, CDR2 SVGAGI (reference sequence). V trimming: 8 bases; J trimming: 10 bases; junction bases outside the gene matches: 7. The CDR3 sequence is 12 residues long. The CDR3 is CASSLGGAELFF. Written as DNA, the CDR3 is TGTGCCAGCTCTTTAGGGGGCGCGGAGCTGTTTTTT.

V is TRBV12-1 and J is TRBJ2-4; the DNA was not used to check the table's D call, TRBD1. TRBV12-1 is a documented pseudogene. CDR3 size: 20 residues. The CDR3 DNA follows: TGTGCCAGCAGCTCCCCGACAGGGAAACAATCAATCCTAGCCAAAAACATTCAGTACTTC. Amino acid sequence: CASSSPTGKQSILAKNIQYF.